This TCR beta chain was identified in a study of cytomegalovirus exposure and HLA in healthy donors. Study information: Findings of an earlier analysis included 117 million unique TCR beta sequences from 200 million or so T cells. Study-level results: The authors considered a cluster of highly shared sequence variants likely to be a sequencing artifact. Productive rates of about 87% or about 30% were seen for most TCR beta V segments in an earlier analysis. For cytomegalovirus status, the classifier reportedly gave diagnoses with high specificity and sensitivity.

Amplification used 60 Vbeta primers and 13 Jbeta primers. Profiled with immunoSEQ multiplex PCR; TCRdb holds only in-frame clones, not every one. The sample yields approximately 190,000 clones, about 77% seen once. Germline V gene lookup returns CDR1 SGHDT and CDR2 YYEEEE. J lost 5 bases, V lost 1 base, and 4 bases had no gene match. The CDR3 loop spans 14 amino acids. This clone was found a few times. Antigen unknown. Other nucleotide sequences from this sample produce the same CDR3. Material for sequencing was PBMCs. The gene calls are TRBV5-6 and TRBJ2-5; 8 nucleotides line up with TRBD2. This clonotype originated in a woman aged 25-40 years in good health and CMV-seropositive. The CDR3 region has the DNA TGTGCCAGCAGCTTGCGGGGGGGCCGGGAGACCCAGTACTTC. Translated: CASSLRGGRETQYF.